Following are 26 T cell receptor beta chains from one sample sequenced in a study of graft-versus-host responses after intestinal transplantation. Only in-frame clones appear in the TCRdb table, and some are missing; sequencing was by immunoSEQ multiplex PCR. The profile shows around 25,000 clones, around four fifths of them singletons. The specimen was PBMCs, collected 27 to 29 days after intestinal transplant. The source of these receptors is a human patient who received an intestinal transplant, so some T cells may come from the graft donor.

Only a few counts were recorded for this clone. In DNA form, the CDR3 reads TGCGCCAGCAGCCAAGTTAAAGACAGGTACCAGGGCTACACCTTC. Its protein product is CASSQVKDRYQGYTF. The chain couples TRBV4-1 to TRBJ1-2; TRBD1 might be the D (6 bases). V shed 1 base and J shed 8 bases, with 17 bases lying between them. This CDR3 has 15 amino acids. Germline V lookup: CDR1 MGHRA, CDR2 YSYEKL.

This clone came up once. The CDR3 bases are TGTGCCAGCAGAAATACTAGCGGGGTAACAGATACGCAGTATTTT. Its translation: CASRNTSGVTDTQYF. V and J are TRBV6-6 and TRBJ2-3, with 10 bases identical to TRBD2. This CDR3 contains 15 residues. The germline gives CDR1 MNHNY, CDR2 SVGAGI (reference sequence). V shed 6 bases and J 3 bases; nucleotides not matched to a gene: 6.

The rearrangement links TRBV11-2 to TRBJ2-7, with TRBD2 matching 10 bases. Germline V gene sequence: CDR1 SGHAT, CDR2 FQNNGV. V shed 1 base and J 3 bases; nucleotides not matched to a gene: 0. The CDR3 has 14 residues. The CDR3 bases are TGTGCCAGCAGCTTAGCTAGCGGGAGCTACGAGCAGTACTTC. Amino acid sequence: CASSLASGSYEQYF.

V and J are TRBV7-3 and TRBJ1-1; TRBD1 aligns across 7 bases. V shed 4 bases and J 0 bases; nucleotides not matched to a gene: 8. Germline V gene data show CDR1 as SGHTA and CDR2 as FQGTGA. This CDR3 contains 16 residues. CDR3 nucleotide sequence: TGTGCCAGCAGCTCCCGACAGGGATCCATGAACACTGAAGCTTTCTTT. The encoded protein is CASSSRQGSMNTEAFF.

This clone was detected only once. V gene TRBV25-1 combines with J gene TRBJ1-2, with 7 bases that match TRBD1. Per germline, CDR1 MGHDK and CDR2 SYGVNS. V shed 1 base and J 4 bases; nucleotides not matched to a gene: 15. This CDR3 comprises 18 residues. CDR3 loop: CASSECENRGPTSYGYTF. The CDR3 DNA is TGTGCCAGCAGTGAATGTGAGAACAGGGGCCCAACTTCCTATGGCTACACCTTC.

For the CDR3, the DNA is TGTGCCAGCTCACCCTTGGAAGCCGGAGGCTACGAGCAGTACTTC. Translating it yields CASSPLEAGGYEQYF. The chain employs TRBV18 and TRBJ2-7; the D gene is possibly TRBD2 (5 bases). Trimming left V 3 bases short and J 3 bases short, with 15 bases between. Germline lookup yields CDR1 KGHSH and CDR2 LQKENI. CDR3 length: 15 amino acids. Together with reference TRBV18 and TRBJ2-7, the CDR3 gives the full variable domain: NAGVMQNPRHLVRRRGQEARLRCSPMKGHSHVYWYRQLPEEGLKFMVYLQKENIIDESGMPKERFSAEFPKEGPSILRIQQVVRGDSAAYFCASSPLEAGGYEQYFGPGTRLTVT.

The chain has TRBV4-1 and TRBJ2-1, with TRBD2 matching over 10 bases. V gave up 8 bases and J gave up 8 bases; unmatched junction bases: 9. This CDR3 contains 14 residues. Germline loops: CDR1 MGHRA, CDR2 YSYEKL. The CDR3 protein is CASAQREGVYEQFF. As DNA, the CDR3 is TGCGCCAGCGCCCAGCGGGAGGGCGTCTATGAGCAGTTCTTC.

This clone occurred a few times. The gene calls are TRBV19 and TRBJ2-7; 10 positions match TRBD1. CDR3 length: 15 amino acids. Germline V lookup: CDR1 LNHDA, CDR2 SQIVND (reference sequence). Unmatched junction bases numbered 5, after V lost 5 bases and J lost 1 base. CDR3 region: CASSLRDRGSYEQYF. Written as DNA, the CDR3 is TGTGCCAGTAGTCTCCGGGACAGGGGATCCTACGAGCAGTACTTC.

The genes are TRBV18 and TRBJ2-3; 11 bases are a match to TRBD2. V shed 6 bases, J shed 6 bases, and the junction held 14 bases outside the gene matches. The CDR3 is 17 amino acids. Germline V gives CDR1 KGHSH, CDR2 LQKENI. The DNA of the CDR3 is TGTGCCAGCTCCCCCCCACGACTAGCGGGATCAGAGGATACGCAGTATTTT. It codes for CASSPPRLAGSEDTQYF.

The rearrangement uses TRBV19 and TRBJ1-5; D may be TRBD1 (6 bases). Germline-derived CDR1 and CDR2 are LNHDA and SQIVND (reference sequence). V lost 1 base, J lost 2 bases, and 15 bases lay in between. The length of the CDR3 is 17 residues. In DNA form, the CDR3 reads TGTGCCAGTAGTATAGTACCCGACAGGACCCGCAATCAGCCCCAGCATTTT. Protein sequence: CASSIVPDRTRNQPQHF. Looking up the rest from reference TRBV19 and TRBJ1-5 gives the full variable domain: DGGITQSPKYLFRKEGQNVTLSCEQNLNHDAMYWYRQDPGQGLRLIYYSQIVNDFQKGDIAEGYSVSREKKESFPLTVTSAQKNPTAFYLCASSIVPDRTRNQPQHFGDGTRLSIL.

This chain links TRBV9 with TRBJ2-3; TRBD2 aligns across 11 bases. With 3 bases clipped from V and 2 bases from J, the junction kept 5 bases outside the gene matches. Germline CDR1 SGDLS, CDR2 YYNGEE. CDR3 length equals 16 residues. CDR3 bases: TGTGCCAGCAGCGCTCCGGGACTAGCGGCCACAGATACGCAGTATTTT. As protein: CASSAPGLAATDTQYF. Together with reference TRBV9 and TRBJ2-3, the CDR3 gives the full variable domain: DSGVTQTPKHLITATGQRVTLRCSPRSGDLSVYWYQQSLDQGLQFLIQYYNGEERAKGNILERFSAQQFPDLHSELNLSSLELGDSALYFCASSAPGLAATDTQYFGPGTRLTVL.

This clone has just one count. This chain joins TRBV9 and TRBJ1-1, with unresolved D. The germline V and J ends were trimmed by 0 bases and 5 bases, with 8 bases remaining between them. Germline-derived CDR1 and CDR2 are SGDLS and YYNGEE. The CDR3 spans 13 residues. The CDR3 loop is CASSVGGETEAFF. CDR3 in DNA: TGTGCCAGCAGCGTAGGTGGGGAGACTGAAGCTTTCTTT.

The chain is built from TRBV5-6 and TRBJ2-5; TRBD1 is a possible D gene (6 bases). Trimming took off 0 bases at V and 2 bases at J, with 20 bases between the two ends. There are 18 residues in the CDR3. The germline CDR1 and CDR2 sequences are SGHDT and YYEEEE. The DNA for the CDR3 is TGTGCCAGCAGCTTGGTACGGCTCGGCAGGGGACCTCAAGAGACCCAGTACTTC. This gives the protein CASSLVRLGRGPQETQYF.

The chain carries TRBV29-1 and TRBJ2-7; D unclear. Germline V gene data show CDR1 as SQVTM and CDR2 as ANQGSEA. This CDR3 is built from 13 residues. V was trimmed by 4 bases and J by 1 base, leaving 11 bases between them. The CDR3: CSVVTVNSYEQYF. The CDR3 DNA reads TGCAGCGTTGTAACAGTGAATTCCTACGAGCAGTACTTC.

The chain uses TRBV11-2 and TRBJ2-1; 13 bases agree with TRBD2. Losses at the gene ends were 3 bases for V and 1 base for J; bases not matched to a gene: 9. CDR1 is SGHAT, CDR2 FQNNGV, per germline. CDR3 size: 19 residues. CDR3 bases: TGTGCCAGCAGCTTCTCTCGGACTAGCGGGAGTAAATCCTACAATGAGCAGTTCTTC. Its protein is CASSFSRTSGSKSYNEQFF. Combining the CDR3 with reference TRBV11-2 and TRBJ2-1 gives the whole variable domain EAGVAQSPRYKIIEKRQSVAFWCNPISGHATLYWYQQILGQGPKLLIQFQNNGVVDDSQLPKDRFSAERLKGVDSTLKIQPAKLEDSAVYLCASSFSRTSGSKSYNEQFFGPGTRLTVL.

This chain joins TRBV28 and TRBJ2-7; 9 positions match TRBD1. Germline V gene lookup returns CDR1 MDHEN and CDR2 SYDVKM. The CDR3 contains 15 residues. Germline trimming cut 8 bases from V and 4 bases from J; bases unmatched to any gene: 12. The CDR3 here is CASQTGTGLWYEQYF. The CDR3 DNA is TGTGCCAGCCAAACCGGGACAGGGCTATGGTACGAGCAGTACTTC.

This clone has a single count. The CDR3 reads CASSELYGTGRDEQFF. CDR3 DNA: TGTGCCAGCAGTGAATTGTATGGGACAGGGCGGGATGAGCAGTTCTTC. This chain links TRBV6-1 with TRBJ2-1, with TRBD1 identical over 9 bases. The CDR3 has 16 residues. Trimming took 2 bases from V and 8 from J; bases not matched to a gene: 10. Germline-derived CDR1 and CDR2 are MNHNS and SASEGT.

The V gene is TRBV5-5, the J gene TRBJ2-1, with TRBD2 matching over 7 bases. The ends lost 0 bases at V and 7 bases at J; junction bases unmatched: 7. The V gene's germline CDR1 is SGHKS and CDR2 YYEKEE (reference sequence). The CDR3 is 15 amino acids. CDR3 sequence: CASSLAGLVGNEQFF. CDR3 DNA sequence: TGTGCCAGCAGCTTGGCCGGACTAGTAGGTAATGAGCAGTTCTTC.

The CDR3 loop is CASRIGQDSYEQYF. In DNA, the CDR3 is TGTGCCAGCAGAATAGGACAGGACTCCTACGAGCAGTACTTC. The J gene is TRBJ2-7, the V gene TRBV6-5, with TRBD1 matching 7 bases. Germline lookup yields CDR1 MNHEY and CDR2 SVGAGI. V was pared by 6 bases and J by 0 bases, with 5 bases of the junction left unmatched. The CDR3 loop spans 14 amino acids.

The genes are TRBV7-3 and TRBJ2-3; D gene unclear. V lost 5 bases to trimming and J lost 5 bases, with 11 bases between them. Germline CDR1 and CDR2: SGHTA and FQGTGA. CDR3 size: 13 residues. CDR3 DNA sequence: TGTGCCAGCAGCCCCTCCCGTGGAGATACGCAGTATTTT. This translates into CASSPSRGDTQYF. Drawing the rest from reference TRBV7-3 and TRBJ2-3, the complete variable domain is GAGVSQTPSNKVTEKGKYVELRCDPISGHTALYWYRQSLGQGPEFLIYFQGTGAADDSGLPNDRFFAVRPEGSVSTLKIQRTERGDSAVYLCASSPSRGDTQYFGPGTRLTVL.

The chain is built from TRBV28 and TRBJ2-7, with 7 bases aligning to TRBD1. The CDR3 consists of 15 residues. The germline gives CDR1 MDHEN, CDR2 SYDVKM. With 4 bases clipped from V and 2 bases from J, the junction kept 8 bases outside the gene matches. CDR3 bases: TGTGCCAGCAGTTCCCCCTGGCAGGGGGCCTACGAGCAGTACTTC. Protein product: CASSSPWQGAYEQYF.

V is TRBV2 and J is TRBJ2-1; 11 nucleotides agree with TRBD2. Germline CDR1 SNHLY, CDR2 FYNNEI. The CDR3 runs 19 residues. V was pared by 6 bases and J by 0 bases, with 13 bases of the junction left unmatched. This chain's CDR3 is CASSWGRELAGGSYNEQFF. The CDR3 DNA sequence: TGTGCCAGCAGCTGGGGCCGGGAGCTAGCGGGAGGCTCCTACAATGAGCAGTTCTTC.

The gene calls are TRBV2 and TRBJ2-7, with 7 bases identical to TRBD1. V gave up 6 bases and J gave up 3 bases; unmatched junction bases: 8. CDR1 and CDR2 from the germline V gene are SNHLY and FYNNEI. The CDR3 spans 14 residues. The CDR3, as DNA: TGTGCCAGCAGAACCGGGACAGAACTCTACGAGCAGTACTTC. This encodes CASRTGTELYEQYF.

Only one count was recorded for this clone. The chain has TRBV19 and TRBJ1-1, with D possibly matching TRBD1 (6 bases). The V end was cut by 3 bases, the J end by 1 base, with 12 bases between. CDR1 is LNHDA, CDR2 SQIVND, per germline (reference sequence). This CDR3 comprises 15 residues. The CDR3 spells CASSITGISNTEAFF. The CDR3 DNA reads TGTGCCAGTAGTATCACAGGGATCTCGAACACTGAAGCTTTCTTT.

This chain links TRBV7-9 with TRBJ2-2; D may be TRBD1 (6 bases). V gave up 3 bases and J gave up 7 bases, with 9 bases separating them. The length of the CDR3 is 13 residues. The germline V gene encodes CDR1 SEHNR and CDR2 FQNEAQ (reference sequence). In DNA, the CDR3 is TGTGCCAGCAGCTTTATAGGGGGCGGGGAGCTGTTTTTT. Amino acid sequence: CASSFIGGGELFF.

The chain has TRBV2 and TRBJ2-2; D is unresolved. Trimming took off 7 bases at V and 5 bases at J, with 11 bases between the two ends. This CDR3 has 13 amino acids. The germline V gene has CDR1 SNHLY and CDR2 FYNNEI. The CDR3 DNA reads TGTGCCAGCATGCGACTTACTACCGGGGAGCTGTTTTTT. Protein sequence: CASMRLTTGELFF.